The 32 T cell receptor beta chains below were found in one sample sequenced in a study of blood T cell repertoires in COVID-19. Measured with immunoSEQ multiplex PCR; TCRdb has only the in-frame clones, and not every one. The sample contains about 210,000 clones, approximately 81% of which appear only once. The material sequenced was PBMCs or T cells enriched from blood (not recorded which). The origin of the receptors is a woman aged 45-60 years with acute COVID-19.

V and J are TRBV18 and TRBJ2-7, with TRBD1 matching over 8 bases. Looked up from germline, CDR1 is KGHSH and CDR2 is LQKENI. Trimming took 3 bases from V and 4 from J; bases not matched to a gene: 5. The CDR3 spans 14 residues. The CDR3 loop is CASSPRGLVYEQYF. The DNA of the CDR3 is TGTGCCAGCTCACCCAGGGGGCTAGTGTACGAGCAGTACTTC.

The chain couples TRBV12-3 or TRBV12-4 to TRBJ1-2, with 7 bases fitting TRBD1. Trimming cost V 6 bases and J 7 bases; bases outside gene matches: 5. The CDR3 runs 12 residues. CDR3 amino acids: CASRSQGGGYTF. The CDR3 nucleotides read TGTGCCAGCAGAAGTCAGGGGGGTGGCTACACCTTC.

In DNA, the CDR3 is TGTGCCAGCAGTCAACAGGGGGAGAGGGAAAAACTGTTTTTT. Translated, it gives CASSQQGEREKLFF. This chain links TRBV28 with TRBJ1-4; 8 bases map to TRBD1. Germline CDR1 reads MDHEN; CDR2 reads SYDVKM. V was pared by 5 bases and J by 8 bases, with 7 bases of the junction left unmatched. The CDR3 length is 14 residues.

This chain joins TRBV18 and TRBJ2-7; possible D gene TRBD1, 6 bases. With 3 bases removed from V and 0 bases from J, the gap between germline ends came to 9 bases. This CDR3 contains 14 residues. Germline CDR1 is KGHSH and CDR2 is LQKENI. CDR3 in DNA: TGTGCCAGCTCACCCACGACAGGCTCCTACGAGCAGTACTTC. It codes for CASSPTTGSYEQYF. The full variable domain, its missing parts supplied by reference TRBV18 and TRBJ2-7, is NAGVMQNPRHLVRRRGQEARLRCSPMKGHSHVYWYRQLPEEGLKFMVYLQKENIIDESGMPKERFSAEFPKEGPSILRIQQVVRGDSAAYFCASSPTTGSYEQYFGPGTRLTVT.

The genes are TRBV6-6 and TRBJ2-7; TRBD1 agrees at 8 bases. Germline trimming cut 6 bases from V and 4 bases from J; bases unmatched to any gene: 5. Germline CDR1 MNHNY, CDR2 SVGAGI (reference sequence). CDR3 length: 13 amino acids. The CDR3 nucleotides are TGTGCCAGCAGCGGACAGGGCCATTACGAGCAGTACTTC. It yields the protein CASSGQGHYEQYF.

The V and J genes are TRBV24-1 and TRBJ2-5; possible D gene TRBD1, 7 bases. Trimming pared 5 bases from V and 2 bases from J, leaving 14 bases between. CDR1 KGHDR and CDR2 SFDVKD come from the germline V gene. CDR3 length: 15 amino acids. The CDR3 nucleotides are TGTGCCACCAGTGTCGGGGGACAGCCTCAAGAGACCCAGTACTTC. Protein: CATSVGGQPQETQYF.

CDR3 in DNA: TGCGCCCGCACGGGCCAGGGGGGCAGTAGAGGCTACACCTTC. Its protein product is CARTGQGGSRGYTF. The chain is built from TRBV5-1 and TRBJ1-2; 7 bases agree with TRBD1. V dropped 10 bases and J dropped 8; count of bases not matched to a gene: 17. CDR1 and CDR2 from the germline V gene are SGHRS and YFSETQ. The CDR3 contains 14 residues.

The chain recombines TRBV28 with TRBJ2-2, with a weak D call TRBD1 (6 bases). V shed 2 bases and J shed 1 base, with 8 bases lying between them. The CDR3 covers 15 residues. Germline CDR1 is MDHEN and CDR2 is SYDVKM. CDR3 sequence reads: CASSLPRGNTGELFF. The CDR3, as DNA: TGTGCCAGCAGTTTACCCAGGGGGAACACCGGGGAGCTGTTTTTT.

The rearrangement joins TRBV5-1 to TRBJ2-1, with a possible D match to TRBD1 (6 bases). V lost 0 bases, J lost 4 bases, and 11 bases lay in between. Per the germline V gene, CDR1 is SGHRS and CDR2 is YFSETQ. The CDR3 loop spans 15 amino acids. The CDR3 protein is CASSLDGQTYNEQFF. The CDR3 DNA sequence: TGCGCCAGCAGCTTGGATGGACAGACGTACAATGAGCAGTTCTTC. Variable domain in full (rest from reference TRBV5-1 and TRBJ2-1): KAGVTQTPRYLIKTRGQQVTLSCSPISGHRSVSWYQQTPGQGLQFLFEYFSETQRNKGNFPGRFSGRQFSNSRSEMNVSTLELGDSALYLCASSLDGQTYNEQFFGPGTRLTVL.

The rearrangement uses TRBV28 and TRBJ1-1, with D tentatively TRBD1 (5 bases). V lost 4 bases and J lost 0, with 6 bases in between. In germline, CDR1 is MDHEN, CDR2 SYDVKM. There are 13 residues in the CDR3. The CDR3 sequence: CASSWTLNTEAFF. The CDR3, as DNA: TGTGCCAGCAGTTGGACATTGAACACTGAAGCTTTCTTT.

The chain carries TRBV28 and TRBJ2-1; D is possibly TRBD2 (5 bases). There are 13 residues in the CDR3. CDR1 is MDHEN and CDR2 is SYDVKM in the germline V gene. V lost 2 bases to trimming and J lost 5 bases, with 7 bases between them. In DNA, the CDR3 is TGTGCCAGCAGTTTACCAGCGGACAATGAGCAGTTCTTC. As protein: CASSLPADNEQFF.

The V and J genes are TRBV7-2 and TRBJ1-4, with D possibly being TRBD1 (5 bases). The germline V gene encodes CDR1 SGHTA and CDR2 FQGNSA. Trimming shortened V by 1 base and J by 6 bases, and 15 bases separated the two germline ends. The CDR3 is made up of 16 amino acids. DNA for the CDR3: TGTGCCAGCAGCTTAGTGTTCGGGGGGAGTGATGAAAAACTGTTTTTT. It is translated as CASSLVFGGSDEKLFF.

The V call is TRBV6-2 or TRBV6-3, the J call TRBJ2-1; a possible D gene is TRBD1 (5 bases). Trimming removed 4 bases from V and 6 bases from J, with 7 bases in between. Germline CDR1 MNHEY, CDR2 SVGEGT. The CDR3 sequence is 12 residues long. The CDR3 is CASSSQGNEQFF. The CDR3 DNA follows: TGTGCCAGCAGTTCCCAGGGCAATGAGCAGTTCTTC.

The J gene is TRBJ2-1, the V gene TRBV7-9; D might be TRBD1 (5 bases). Germline V gene sequence: CDR1 SEHNR, CDR2 FQNEAQ (reference sequence). Trimming shortened V by 5 bases and J by 1 base, and 15 bases separated the two germline ends. The length of the CDR3 is 16 residues. CDR3 amino acids: CASSRLAGMSYNEQFF. The CDR3 region has the DNA TGTGCCAGCAGCCGACTGGCAGGGATGTCCTACAATGAGCAGTTCTTC. Together with reference TRBV7-9 and TRBJ2-1, the CDR3 gives the full variable domain: DTGVSQNPRHKITKRGQNVTFRCDPISEHNRLYWYRQTLGQGPEFLTYFQNEAQLEKSRLLSDRFSAERPKGSFSTLEIQRTEQGDSAMYLCASSRLAGMSYNEQFFGPGTRLTVL.

This chain joins TRBV4-1 and TRBJ2-7; TRBD2 agrees at 10 bases. The CDR3 runs to 15 residues. Germline V lookup: CDR1 MGHRA, CDR2 YSYEKL. The V gene end was trimmed by 1 base and the J gene end by 6 bases; junction bases not matched to a gene: 6. The CDR3 DNA sequence: TGCGCCAGCAGCCAAGGACTAGCGGGTTTAGGCGAGCAGTACTTC. Its translation: CASSQGLAGLGEQYF.

The CDR3 reads CASSPDWPESGNQPQHF. The CDR3 nucleotides read TGTGCCAGCAGTCCGGACTGGCCTGAGTCTGGCAATCAGCCCCAGCATTTT. This chain links TRBV28 with TRBJ1-5, with D unclear. V was shortened by 5 bases and J by 2 bases, with 19 bases between the two germline ends. Germline CDR1 is MDHEN and CDR2 is SYDVKM. There are 17 residues in the CDR3.

The gene calls are TRBV11-3 and TRBJ2-1; D not resolved. This CDR3 has 11 residues. Trimming left V 0 bases short and J 8 bases short, with 2 bases between. Germline V gene data show CDR1 as SGHNT and CDR2 as YENEEA. CDR3 sequence: CASSLDYEQFF. DNA of the CDR3: TGTGCCAGCAGCTTAGACTATGAGCAGTTCTTC.

CDR3 protein: CASSPEGQGVQPQHF. The DNA of the CDR3 is TGTGCCAGCAGCCCAGAGGGACAGGGTGTTCAGCCCCAGCATTTT. The V and J genes are TRBV7-2 and TRBJ1-5, with TRBD1 matching over 9 bases. CDR3 length equals 15 residues. J was trimmed by 6 bases and V by 5 bases; bases with no gene match: 8. Germline V gives CDR1 SGHTA, CDR2 FQGNSA.

The table lists this clone with a few counts. The rearrangement uses TRBV27 and TRBJ1-4, with 7 positions matching TRBD1. The ends lost 5 bases at V and 8 bases at J; junction bases unmatched: 11. Germline CDR1 is MNHEY and CDR2 is SMNVEV (reference sequence). The CDR3 extends over 15 amino acids. The chain's CDR3 is CASSHKGAPREKLFF. CDR3 in DNA: TGTGCCAGCAGTCACAAGGGGGCGCCTAGGGAAAAACTGTTTTTT.

This clone was observed a single time. V usage is TRBV9 and J usage is TRBJ1-6, with TRBD1 identical over 9 bases. Germline V CDR1 and CDR2: SGDLS, YYNGEE. The CDR3 extends over 16 amino acids. Trimming cost V 4 bases and J 5 bases; bases outside gene matches: 7. Here the CDR3 DNA reads TGTGCCAGCAGCCTCGGACAGGGGAGGGATAATTCACCCCTCCACTTT. Amino acid sequence: CASSLGQGRDNSPLHF.

This clone has more than one count but fewer than ten. This chain uses TRBV3-1 (or the pseudogene TRBV3-2) with TRBJ1-2, with 12 bases aligning to TRBD1. Germline CDR1 reads LGHDT; CDR2 reads YNNKEL (reference sequence). J gave up 7 bases and V 1 base, and 7 bases lay outside the gene matches. The CDR3 consists of 16 residues. CDR3 protein: CASSQGGTGGSCGYTF. In DNA form, the CDR3 reads TGTGCCAGCAGCCAAGGTGGGACAGGGGGCTCGTGTGGCTACACCTTC.

This chain links TRBV6-5 with TRBJ1-2; the D gene is possibly TRBD1 (6 bases). The CDR3 runs to 12 residues. The germline V and J ends were trimmed by 8 bases and 4 bases, with 11 bases remaining between them. Germline V gene data show CDR1 as MNHEY and CDR2 as SVGAGI. This CDR3 is CASAGATYGYTF. DNA for the CDR3: TGTGCCAGCGCAGGGGCGACCTATGGCTACACCTTC.

The chain carries TRBV28 and TRBJ2-2, with D possibly TRBD2 on 6 matching bases. The germline V gene encodes CDR1 MDHEN and CDR2 SYDVKM. This CDR3 has 13 amino acids. The V and J ends lost 3 bases and 6 bases respectively, with 8 bases between them. CDR3 coding DNA: TGTGCCAGCAGTTTGCCGGGGGCCGGGGAGCTGTTTTTT. This codes for CASSLPGAGELFF.

CDR3 loop: CASRSTGRNYGYTF. The CDR3 nucleotides are TGTGCCAGCAGGTCCACAGGGCGTAACTATGGCTACACCTTC. The chain employs TRBV6-5 and TRBJ1-2; a weak D match, TRBD1 (6 bases). The CDR3 is 14 amino acids. In germline, CDR1 is MNHEY, CDR2 SVGAGI. Trimming removed 6 bases at V and 1 base at J, with 12 bases between.

This chain connects TRBV19 to TRBJ2-1, with unresolved D. Trimming removed 1 base from V and 8 bases from J, with 12 bases in between. The CDR3 runs to 14 residues. Looked up from germline, CDR1 is LNHDA and CDR2 is SQIVND (reference sequence). CDR3 sequence: CASSIVPMLYEQFF. The CDR3 DNA reads as TGTGCCAGTAGTATAGTCCCTATGCTCTATGAGCAGTTCTTC.

The rearrangement links TRBV24-1 to TRBJ1-2, with D maybe TRBD1 (6 bases). The CDR3 has 14 residues. From germline, CDR1 is KGHDR and CDR2 SFDVKD. Trimming stripped 4 bases from V and 4 bases from J, with 12 bases between. CDR3 protein: CATSDRTDAYGYTF. CDR3 nucleotide sequence: TGTGCCACCAGTGACAGGACAGACGCCTATGGCTACACCTTC.

The chain couples TRBV12-3 or TRBV12-4 to TRBJ1-1; D is unclear. Trimming cost V 6 bases and J 0 bases, with 8 bases left between them. The CDR3 runs 13 residues. The CDR3 DNA sequence: TGTGCCAGCAGCCCAGACATGAACACTGAAGCTTTCTTT. Translated, it gives CASSPDMNTEAFF.

This clone occurred once. This chain links TRBV7-2 with TRBJ1-2; 8 bases are shared with TRBD1. The CDR3 sequence is 15 residues long. V lost 5 bases, J lost 5 bases, and 10 bases stayed unmatched. CDR1 and CDR2 from the germline V gene are SGHTA and FQGNSA. CDR3 DNA sequence: TGTGCCAGCAGCCTCTCCGGGACAGGCTTATATGGCTACACCTTC. It encodes CASSLSGTGLYGYTF.

The chain has TRBV11-2 and TRBJ1-3, with 10 nucleotides matching TRBD1. Germline V lookup: CDR1 SGHAT, CDR2 FQNNGV. The CDR3 consists of 16 residues. The junction had 5 bases not matched to a gene; V was cut back by 2 bases and J by 4 bases. The CDR3 DNA follows: TGTGCCAGCAGCTTAAACGACAGGGGGCGAGGAAACACCATATATTTT. This translates into CASSLNDRGRGNTIYF.

This chain uses TRBV28 with TRBJ1-2; tentatively, D is TRBD1 (6 bases). Trimming took off 6 bases at V and 6 bases at J, with 14 bases between the two ends. The length of the CDR3 is 13 residues. Germline loops: CDR1 MDHEN, CDR2 SYDVKM. CDR3 amino acids: CASSLQGFDGYTF. The CDR3 bases are TGTGCCAGCAGCCTACAGGGTTTCGATGGCTACACCTTC.

This rearrangement joins TRBV27 to TRBJ1-2, with TRBD1 matching 9 bases. Trimming took 2 bases from V and 2 from J; bases not matched to a gene: 3. CDR1 is MNHEY and CDR2 is SMNVEV in the germline V gene (reference sequence). This CDR3 region has 15 residues. The CDR3 DNA follows: TGTGCCAGCAGTTTAGGTGGACAGGGGAACTATGGCTACACCTTC. Its translation is CASSLGGQGNYGYTF.

The chain has TRBV7-2 and TRBJ2-5; D is perhaps TRBD2 (5 bases). CDR3 size: 15 residues. V lost 1 base to trimming and J lost 1 base, with 10 bases between them. The germline V gene encodes CDR1 SGHTA and CDR2 FQGNSA. CDR3 sequence reads: CASSLVAGAQETQYF. The CDR3 bases are TGTGCCAGCAGCTTAGTGGCGGGTGCCCAAGAGACCCAGTACTTC.